A single sample is the source of the 24 T cell receptor beta chains below, sequenced in a study of OX40 agonist ivuxolimab in advanced cancers. Receptor libraries were prepared by the immunoSEQ multiplex PCR assay. Drawn from immuneACCESS, this table holds only the in-frame rearrangements with V and J called that TCRdb kept. Clones are partly lost; checked studies trace under half to an unresolved V gene and leave the rest unexplained. A total of 100,000 to 110,000 clones appear in this sample, roughly 90% of them only once. Under 0.65% of the sample is taken by the ten largest. This sample comprised CD4+ or CD8+ T cells sorted from blood, obtained in a trial of the OX40 agonist ivuxolimab. These receptors were obtained from an adult with an advanced solid tumor such as melanoma, head and neck, liver or kidney cancer.

The rearrangement uses TRBV4-1 and TRBJ1-1; D is perhaps TRBD1 (5 bases). V lost 0 bases and J 3 bases, leaving 11 bases between the germline ends. The CDR3 runs to 15 residues. In germline, CDR1 is MGHRA, CDR2 YSYEKL. CDR3 nucleotide sequence: TGCGCCAGCAGCCAAGAGAGAGGGGCGGACACTGAAGCTTTCTTT. It translates to CASSQERGADTEAFF.

The chain combines TRBV27 with TRBJ2-1, with TRBD2 matching over 11 bases. This CDR3 spans 17 amino acids. After removal of 6 bases from V and 0 bases from J, the junction contained 7 bases not matched to a gene. Germline loops: CDR1 MNHEY, CDR2 SMNVEV (reference sequence). The CDR3 bases are TGTGCCAGCAGGCCCAGACTAGCGGGGAGCTCCTACAATGAGCAGTTCTTC. This encodes CASRPRLAGSSYNEQFF.

This clone was observed once. The rearrangement joins TRBV9 to TRBJ2-2; 7 bases line up with TRBD1. The germline V gene has CDR1 SGDLS and CDR2 YYNGEE. CDR3 length: 20 residues. The junction had 17 bases not matched to a gene; V was cut back by 3 bases and J by 0 bases. As DNA, the CDR3 is TGTGCCAGCAGCGCTTCACCGGGACAGATATTTTTCGCGAACACCGGGGAGCTGTTTTTT. As protein: CASSASPGQIFFANTGELFF.

The CDR3, as DNA: TGCGCCAGCAGCTGGCCACCGGGACAGTCGCGCGAGCAGTACTTC. Its protein is CASSWPPGQSREQYF. The V and J genes are TRBV5-1 and TRBJ2-7, with 7 bases lining up with TRBD1. Germline values: CDR1 SGHRS, CDR2 YFSETQ. The CDR3 is made up of 15 amino acids. Trimming took 3 bases from V and 6 from J; bases not matched to a gene: 12. Variable domain in full (rest from reference TRBV5-1 and TRBJ2-7): KAGVTQTPRYLIKTRGQQVTLSCSPISGHRSVSWYQQTPGQGLQFLFEYFSETQRNKGNFPGRFSGRQFSNSRSEMNVSTLELGDSALYLCASSWPPGQSREQYFGPGTRLTVT.

The CDR3 sequence is CAISVREDEQFF. CDR3 coding DNA: TGTGCCATCAGTGTGAGGGAGGATGAGCAGTTCTTC. This rearrangement joins TRBV10-3 to TRBJ2-1; weak D call: TRBD2 (6 bases). CDR1 and CDR2 from the germline V gene are ENHRY and SYGVKD. CDR3 length equals 12 residues. With 4 bases removed from V and 8 bases from J, the gap between germline ends came to 9 bases.

This chain links TRBV14 with TRBJ2-4; a weak D match, TRBD1 (5 bases). The CDR3 is 15 residues long. V lost 1 base to trimming and J lost 3 bases, with 10 bases between them. Germline V gene data show CDR1 as SGHDN and CDR2 as FVKESK. The CDR3 loop reads CASSQVSDNKNIQYF. The DNA for the CDR3 is TGTGCCAGCAGCCAAGTCTCGGACAACAAAAACATTCAGTACTTC.

The rearrangement links TRBV7-3 to TRBJ2-3; 13 nucleotides align to TRBD2. This CDR3 comprises 16 residues. After removal of 4 bases from V and 3 bases from J, the junction contained 4 bases not matched to a gene. Germline V gene data show CDR1 as SGHTA and CDR2 as FQGTGA. The CDR3 DNA sequence: TGTGCCAGCAGCTCCCGGACTAGCGGGAGTACAGATACGCAGTATTTT. This sequence encodes CASSSRTSGSTDTQYF.

The rearrangement joins TRBV18 to TRBJ2-6; no reliable D call. The CDR3 sequence is 15 residues long. Trimming removed 1 base at V and 0 bases at J, with 4 bases between. Germline assignment: CDR1 KGHSH and CDR2 LQKENI. CDR3 amino acids: CASSPLDSGANVLTF. CDR3 bases: TGTGCCAGCTCACCACTGGACTCTGGGGCCAACGTCCTGACTTTC. Combining the CDR3 with reference TRBV18 and TRBJ2-6 gives the whole variable domain NAGVMQNPRHLVRRRGQEARLRCSPMKGHSHVYWYRQLPEEGLKFMVYLQKENIIDESGMPKERFSAEFPKEGPSILRIQQVVRGDSAAYFCASSPLDSGANVLTFGAGSRLTVL.

The chain links TRBV2 to TRBJ1-1; D might be TRBD1 (6 bases). The CDR3 totals 15 residues. Germline V CDR1 and CDR2: SNHLY, FYNNEI. V lost 7 bases, J lost 1 base, and 16 bases lay in between. The CDR3 here is CASTPEGGENTEAFF. CDR3 sequence (DNA): TGTGCCAGCACTCCGGAAGGGGGGGAGAACACTGAAGCTTTCTTT.

This sequence joins TRBV5-4 and TRBJ2-5; 9 positions match TRBD1. Germline V gene lookup returns CDR1 SGHNT and CDR2 YYREEE (reference sequence). J gave up 4 bases and V 9 bases, and 10 bases lay outside the gene matches. This CDR3 spans 14 amino acids. CDR3 nucleotides: TGTGCCACCCAGACAGGGGGGTTAGGAGAGACCCAGTACTTC. Its protein is CATQTGGLGETQYF.

The V gene is TRBV28, the J gene TRBJ2-7, with 7 bases lining up with TRBD1. CDR1 and CDR2 from the germline V gene are MDHEN and SYDVKM. The CDR3 loop spans 13 amino acids. J was trimmed by 2 bases and V by 4 bases; bases with no gene match: 2. The CDR3 DNA follows: TGTGCCAGCAGTTCGGGACAGACCTACGAGCAGTACTTC. Translation: CASSSGQTYEQYF.

The chain couples TRBV15 to TRBJ2-7; 11 nucleotides align to TRBD1. The trim removed 3 bases at V and 6 bases at J, leaving 4 bases unmatched. CDR3 length: 14 amino acids. The germline gives CDR1 LNHNV, CDR2 YYDKDF (reference sequence). The CDR3 DNA reads TGTGCCACCAGCAGTGGGACAGGGGGTATCGAGCAGTACTTC. Protein sequence: CATSSGTGGIEQYF. Combining the CDR3 with reference TRBV15 and TRBJ2-7 gives the whole variable domain DAMVIQNPRYQVTQFGKPVTLSCSQTLNHNVMYWYQQKSSQAPKLLFHYYDKDFNNEADTPDNFQSRRPNTSFCFLDIRSPGLGDTAMYLCATSSGTGGIEQYFGPGTRLTVT.

The rearrangement joins TRBV7-9 to TRBJ1-4; D remains ambiguous. V was trimmed by 3 bases and J by 2 bases, leaving 13 bases between them. Per germline, CDR1 SEHNR and CDR2 FQNEAQ (reference sequence). The CDR3 spans 16 residues. The CDR3 is CASSLGLGVTNEKLFF. The CDR3 bases are TGTGCCAGCAGCTTGGGTCTCGGGGTCACTAATGAAAAACTGTTTTTT.

Worth noting for this clone: The junction and the germline gene differ at one end; a read error may be behind it. The CDR3 DNA sequence: TGTGCCAGCAGTGCGAAATGGGGCGGCTACGAGCAGTGCTTC. Its protein is CASSAKWGGYEQCF. This sequence joins TRBV25-1 and TRBJ2-7, with D possibly matching TRBD1 (5 bases). The CDR3 extends over 14 amino acids. Germline V gene sequence: CDR1 MGHDK, CDR2 SYGVNS.

This chain uses TRBV28 with TRBJ2-5, with TRBD1 identical over 7 bases. The length of the CDR3 is 14 residues. J gave up 3 bases and V 6 bases, and 7 bases lay outside the gene matches. Germline CDR1 and CDR2: MDHEN and SYDVKM. In DNA form, the CDR3 reads TGTGCCAGCAGATCCGGGACAGCAAAAGAGACCCAGTACTTC. It is translated as CASRSGTAKETQYF.

CDR3 DNA sequence: TGTGCCAGCCATCTTCGGGGGTCGAAGACCCAGTACTTC. Its protein product is CASHLRGSKTQYF. This chain connects TRBV7-9 to TRBJ2-5, with D possibly matching TRBD2 (6 bases). The CDR3 contains 13 residues. CDR1 and CDR2 from the germline V gene are SEHNR and FQNEAQ (reference sequence). The V gene lost 8 bases and the J gene lost 6 bases, with 16 bases spanning the gap.

The chain is built from TRBV5-1 and TRBJ1-2; weak D call: TRBD1 (6 bases). Trimming cost V 4 bases and J 2 bases, with 9 bases left between them. Germline assignment: CDR1 SGHRS and CDR2 YFSETQ. CDR3 length: 13 residues. The DNA for the CDR3 is TGCGCCAGCAGCACAACAGGGAACTATGGCTACACCTTC. Its translation is CASSTTGNYGYTF.

The J gene is TRBJ2-5, the V gene TRBV29-1; no clear D gene. Germline CDR1 is SQVTM and CDR2 is ANQGSEA. Trimming left V 0 bases short and J 11 bases short, with 22 bases between. CDR3 length: 15 amino acids. The CDR3 coding sequence is TGCAGCGTTGAAGATCAGTCCACTATGCTCGAAGGGCAGTACTTC. Translating gives CSVEDQSTMLEGQYF.

This chain uses TRBV4-1 with TRBJ2-6, with TRBD2 as a possible D gene (6 bases). Trimming left V 2 bases short and J 0 bases short, with 17 bases between. From germline, CDR1 is MGHRA and CDR2 YSYEKL. CDR3 size: 19 residues. The CDR3 DNA sequence: TGCGCCAGCAGCCAACCGACCGAGCGGGCCAGCTCTGGGGCCAACGTCCTGACTTTC. Protein: CASSQPTERASSGANVLTF.

The chain combines TRBV19 with TRBJ2-7; D is perhaps TRBD1 (5 bases). With 4 bases removed from V and 2 bases from J, the gap between germline ends came to 18 bases. This CDR3 spans 16 amino acids. Germline-derived CDR1 and CDR2 are LNHDA and SQIVND (reference sequence). This CDR3 reads CASSKFTGLGAYEQYF. The CDR3 DNA follows: TGTGCCAGTAGTAAGTTCACCGGGCTAGGGGCCTACGAGCAGTACTTC.

This clone has a handful of counts. CDR3 in DNA: TGTGCCAGCGGAACTACTAGCGGGATAAAGTACGAGCAGTACTTC. Residues: CASGTTSGIKYEQYF. V usage is TRBV6-5 and J usage is TRBJ2-7; 10 bases align to TRBD2. This CDR3 has 15 residues. Germline V gene data show CDR1 as MNHEY and CDR2 as SVGAGI. Trimming took 8 bases from V and 4 from J; bases not matched to a gene: 11.

This chain uses TRBV2 with TRBJ2-5; 9 bases align to TRBD2. Germline values: CDR1 SNHLY, CDR2 FYNNEI. This CDR3 region has 14 residues. V lost 5 bases, J lost 4 bases, and 5 bases stayed unmatched. CDR3 DNA sequence: TGTGCCAGCAGTCTTAGCGGGAGAAGAGAGACCCAGTACTTC. Translating gives CASSLSGRRETQYF.

The CDR3 sequence is CASSTTGGVTEAFF. The CDR3 DNA follows: TGTGCCAGCAGCACGACAGGGGGCGTCACTGAAGCTTTCTTT. The V and J genes are TRBV7-2 and TRBJ1-1; 10 nucleotides match TRBD1. The CDR3 is 14 amino acids. V was pared by 5 bases and J by 4 bases, with 4 bases of the junction left unmatched. The germline gives CDR1 SGHTA, CDR2 FQGNSA. Full variable domain (outside the CDR3, taken from reference TRBV7-2 and TRBJ1-1): GAGVSQSPSNKVTEKGKDVELRCDPISGHTALYWYRQSLGQGLEFLIYFQGNSAPDKSGLPSDRFSAERTGGSVSTLTIQRTQQEDSAVYLCASSTTGGVTEAFFGQGTRLTVV.

The J gene is TRBJ2-3, the V gene TRBV5-1; TRBD1 aligns across 11 bases. This CDR3 spans 15 amino acids. Germline V gene sequence: CDR1 SGHRS, CDR2 YFSETQ. V was pared by 5 bases and J by 6 bases, with 8 bases of the junction left unmatched. The CDR3 DNA reads TGCGCCAGCAGGCCCGGGACAGGGGGTCTGGATACGCAGTATTTT. Residues: CASRPGTGGLDTQYF.